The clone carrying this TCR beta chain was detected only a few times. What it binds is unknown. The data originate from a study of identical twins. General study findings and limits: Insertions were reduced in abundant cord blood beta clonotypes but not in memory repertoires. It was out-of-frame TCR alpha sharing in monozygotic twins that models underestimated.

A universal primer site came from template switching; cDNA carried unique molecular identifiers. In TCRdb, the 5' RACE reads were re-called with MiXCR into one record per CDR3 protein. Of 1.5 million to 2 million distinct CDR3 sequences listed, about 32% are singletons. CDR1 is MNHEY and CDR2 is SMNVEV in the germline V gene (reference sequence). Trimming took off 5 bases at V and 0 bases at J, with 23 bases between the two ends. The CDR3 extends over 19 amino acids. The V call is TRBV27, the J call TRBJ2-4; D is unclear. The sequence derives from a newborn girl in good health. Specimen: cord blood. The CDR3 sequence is CASSPKGISKMIAKNIQYF. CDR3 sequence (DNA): TGTGCCAGCAGTCCTAAGGGAATAAGTAAAATGATAGCCAAAAACATTCAGTACTTC.